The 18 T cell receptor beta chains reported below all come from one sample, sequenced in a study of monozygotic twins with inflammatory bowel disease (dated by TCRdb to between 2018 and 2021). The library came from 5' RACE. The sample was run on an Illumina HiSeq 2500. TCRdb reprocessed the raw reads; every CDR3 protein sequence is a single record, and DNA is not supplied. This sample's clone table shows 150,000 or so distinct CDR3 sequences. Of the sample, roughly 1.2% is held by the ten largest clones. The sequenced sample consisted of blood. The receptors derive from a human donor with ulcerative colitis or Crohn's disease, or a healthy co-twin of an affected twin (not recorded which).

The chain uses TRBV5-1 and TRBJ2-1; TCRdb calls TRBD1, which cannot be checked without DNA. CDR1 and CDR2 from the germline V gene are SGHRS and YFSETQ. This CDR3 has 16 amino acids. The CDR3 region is CASSRDPPGSYNEQFF.

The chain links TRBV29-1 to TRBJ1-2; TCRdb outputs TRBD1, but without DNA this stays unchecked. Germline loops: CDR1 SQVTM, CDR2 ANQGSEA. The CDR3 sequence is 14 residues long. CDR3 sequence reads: CSVALVRQGYGYTF.

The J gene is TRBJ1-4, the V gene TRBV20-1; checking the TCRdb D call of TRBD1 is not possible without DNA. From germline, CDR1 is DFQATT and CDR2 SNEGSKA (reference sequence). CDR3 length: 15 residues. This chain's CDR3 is CSARDGGQGAGKLFF.

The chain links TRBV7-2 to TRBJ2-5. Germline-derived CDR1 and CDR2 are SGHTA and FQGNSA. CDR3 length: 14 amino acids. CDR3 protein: CASSLSLGQETQYF.

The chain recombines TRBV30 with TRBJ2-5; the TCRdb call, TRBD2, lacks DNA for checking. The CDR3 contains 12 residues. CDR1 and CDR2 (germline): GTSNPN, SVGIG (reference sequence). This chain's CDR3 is CAWSVISGTQYF. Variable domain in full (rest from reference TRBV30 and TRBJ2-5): SQTIHQWPATLVQPVGSPLSLECTVEGTSNPNLYWYRQAAGRGLQLLFYSVGIGQISSEVPQNLSASRPQDRQFILSSKKLLLSDSGFYLCAWSVISGTQYFGPGTRLLVL.

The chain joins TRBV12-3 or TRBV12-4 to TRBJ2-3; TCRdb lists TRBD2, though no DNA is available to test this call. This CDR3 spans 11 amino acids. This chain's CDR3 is CASSPADTQYF.

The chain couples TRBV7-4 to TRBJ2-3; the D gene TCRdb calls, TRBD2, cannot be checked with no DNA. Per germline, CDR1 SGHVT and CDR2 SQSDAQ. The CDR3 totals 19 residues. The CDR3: CASSLWSSLQRDRTDTQYF.

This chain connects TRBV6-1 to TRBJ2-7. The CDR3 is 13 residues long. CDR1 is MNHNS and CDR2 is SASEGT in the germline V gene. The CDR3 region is CASRSYAIYEQYF.

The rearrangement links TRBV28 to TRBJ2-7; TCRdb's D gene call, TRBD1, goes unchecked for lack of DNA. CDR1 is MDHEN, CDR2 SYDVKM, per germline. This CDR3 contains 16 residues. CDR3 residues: CASSLGEGQDTYEQYF.

CDR3: CASSPQGRNKETQYF. The V gene is TRBV9, the J gene TRBJ2-5; TCRdb selects TRBD1, and the lack of DNA leaves this call unchecked. This CDR3 is 15 amino acids long. CDR1 SGDLS and CDR2 YYNGEE come from the germline V gene.

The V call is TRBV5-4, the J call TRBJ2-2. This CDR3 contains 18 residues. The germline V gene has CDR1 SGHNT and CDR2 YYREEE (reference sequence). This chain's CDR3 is CASSLDRGSPANTGELFF.

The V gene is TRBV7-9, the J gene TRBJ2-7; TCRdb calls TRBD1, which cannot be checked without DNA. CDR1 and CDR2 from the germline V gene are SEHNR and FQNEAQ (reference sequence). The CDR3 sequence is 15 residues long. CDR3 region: CASSSTRGTSYEQYF.

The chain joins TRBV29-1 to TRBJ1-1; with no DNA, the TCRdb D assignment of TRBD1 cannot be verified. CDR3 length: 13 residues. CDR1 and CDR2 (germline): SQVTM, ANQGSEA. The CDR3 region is CSVHEGIYTEAFF.

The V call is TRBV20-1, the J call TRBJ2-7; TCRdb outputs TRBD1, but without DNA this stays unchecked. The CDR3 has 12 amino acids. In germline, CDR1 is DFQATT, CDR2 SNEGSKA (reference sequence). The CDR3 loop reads CSARRRGQAGYF.

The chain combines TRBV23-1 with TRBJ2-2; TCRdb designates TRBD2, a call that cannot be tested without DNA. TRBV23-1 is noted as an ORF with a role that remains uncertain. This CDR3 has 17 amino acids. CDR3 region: CASKASGRAANTGELFF.

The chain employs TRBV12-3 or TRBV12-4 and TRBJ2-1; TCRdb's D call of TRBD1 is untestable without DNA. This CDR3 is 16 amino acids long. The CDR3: CASSSGGDSAYNEQFF.

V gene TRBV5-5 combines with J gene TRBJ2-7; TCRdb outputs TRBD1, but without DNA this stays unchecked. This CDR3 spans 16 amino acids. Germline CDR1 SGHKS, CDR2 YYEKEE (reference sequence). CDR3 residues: CASSPTQGWSDHEQYF.

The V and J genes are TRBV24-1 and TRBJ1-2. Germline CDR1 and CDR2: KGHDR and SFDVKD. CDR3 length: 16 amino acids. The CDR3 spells CATSDSDYTADYGYTF.